The 23 T cell receptor beta chains listed next were all sequenced from one sample in a study of OX40 agonist ivuxolimab in advanced cancers. TCRdb's table, derived via immunoSEQ multiplex PCR, lists solely in-frame clones and lacks some. The sample records tens of thousands of clones, 80% to 90% being singletons. The source material was CD4+ or CD8+ T cells sorted from blood, sampled in a trial of the OX40 agonist ivuxolimab. The receptor source for this set is an adult with an advanced solid tumor such as melanoma, head and neck, liver or kidney cancer.

As to this clone: Other DNA sequences within the sample encode an identical CDR3. The chain combines TRBV9 with TRBJ2-7; tentative D call: TRBD2 (6 bases). The V end lost 0 bases, the J end lost 2 bases, and 9 bases lay between the germline ends. This CDR3 region has 14 residues. Germline CDR1 SGDLS, CDR2 YYNGEE. The CDR3: CASSVGGGTYEQYF. The CDR3 DNA follows: TGTGCCAGCAGCGTAGGAGGAGGGACCTACGAGCAGTACTTC.

The rearrangement joins TRBV19 to TRBJ1-2; the D gene is possibly TRBD1 (5 bases). There are 14 residues in the CDR3. Per germline, CDR1 LNHDA and CDR2 SQIVND (reference sequence). V gave up 3 bases and J gave up 6 bases, with 14 bases separating them. For the CDR3, the DNA is TGTGCCAGTAGTATCAGGGTGCTCCACCATGGCTACACCTTC. Its translation is CASSIRVLHHGYTF.

The V and J genes are TRBV5-6 and TRBJ1-1, with 8 nucleotides matching TRBD1. Germline V lookup: CDR1 SGHDT, CDR2 YYEEEE. There are 15 residues in the CDR3. The V gene end was trimmed by 3 bases and the J gene end by 1 base; junction bases not matched to a gene: 5. Here the CDR3 DNA reads TGTGCCAGCAGCTCCGGACAGGGTTGGAACACTGAAGCTTTCTTT. This codes for CASSSGQGWNTEAFF.

V gene TRBV30 combines with J gene TRBJ1-1; D remains ambiguous. V dropped 2 bases and J dropped 0 bases, with 10 bases sitting between them. Per germline, CDR1 GTSNPN and CDR2 SVGIG (reference sequence). The CDR3 is 14 residues long. The CDR3 DNA sequence: TGTGCCTGGAGTTGGGTGACCATGAACACTGAAGCTTTCTTT. Translated: CAWSWVTMNTEAFF.

The chain employs TRBV6-5 and TRBJ2-7; tentative D call: TRBD2 (6 bases). Trimming pared 6 bases from V and 5 bases from J, leaving 20 bases between. Germline CDR1 MNHEY, CDR2 SVGAGI. The CDR3 length is 15 residues. CDR3 amino acids: CASSPAGRDGDEQYF. In DNA, the CDR3 is TGTGCCAGCAGCCCAGCGGGCAGGGATGGTGACGAGCAGTACTTC.

The rearrangement links TRBV11-1 to TRBJ1-3, with D unclear. The CDR3 has 15 residues. Germline CDR1 and CDR2: SGHAT and FQDESV (reference sequence). The V and J ends lost 2 bases and 0 bases respectively, with 8 bases between them. CDR3 protein: CASSLSGYSGNTIYF. The CDR3 region has the DNA TGTGCCAGCAGCTTAAGCGGTTACTCTGGAAACACCATATATTTT.

The V call is TRBV4-1, the J call TRBJ2-3; 7 bases fit TRBD1. Germline loops: CDR1 MGHRA, CDR2 YSYEKL. The CDR3 totals 16 residues. With V trimmed by 4 bases and J by 5 bases, 12 bases remained unmatched. CDR3 coding DNA: TGCGCCAGCAGCCTATACCCACAGGGGATAGGAGATACGCAGTATTTT. This sequence encodes CASSLYPQGIGDTQYF.

The J gene is TRBJ2-4, the V gene TRBV6-5; 7 nucleotides align to TRBD1. The CDR3 is made up of 14 amino acids. The germline CDR1 and CDR2 sequences are MNHEY and SVGAGI. The V and J ends lost 2 bases and 10 bases, in that order; junction bases with no gene match: 8. CDR3 bases: TGTGCCAGCAGTTACAGACAGGGCAGAGTGATTCAGTACTTC. This sequence encodes CASSYRQGRVIQYF.

This clone counts as medium-sized. CDR3 sequence (DNA): TGTGCCAGCAGCCACGGGATTTGGGGACAGGGGATCTATGGCTACACCTTC. Its translation: CASSHGIWGQGIYGYTF. The chain links TRBV4-2 to TRBJ1-2; 10 bases align to TRBD1. This CDR3 contains 17 residues. Germline V CDR1 and CDR2: LGHNA, YNFKEQ. V lost 3 bases and J lost 4; bases outside the gene matches: 11.

J is TRBJ2-1 and V is TRBV9; TRBD2 matches 12 bases. The germline CDR1 and CDR2 sequences are SGDLS and YYNGEE. V was clipped by 4 bases and J by 5 bases; unmatched bases: 4. This CDR3 spans 15 amino acids. The CDR3 DNA reads as TGTGCCAGCAGCCCTTGGACTAGCGGGAACAATGAGCAGTTCTTC. It codes for CASSPWTSGNNEQFF.

The chain combines TRBV7-9 with TRBJ2-1; 15 nucleotides line up with TRBD2. The CDR3 is 19 amino acids. From germline, CDR1 is SEHNR and CDR2 FQNEAQ (reference sequence). Trimming cost V 5 bases and J 0 bases; bases outside gene matches: 8. The CDR3 sequence: CASSGDGTSGRSSYNEQFF. In DNA form, the CDR3 reads TGTGCCAGCAGCGGGGACGGGACTAGCGGGAGGAGCTCCTACAATGAGCAGTTCTTC. The complete variable domain, with remaining parts taken from reference TRBV7-9 and TRBJ2-1, reads DTGVSQNPRHKITKRGQNVTFRCDPISEHNRLYWYRQTLGQGPEFLTYFQNEAQLEKSRLLSDRFSAERPKGSFSTLEIQRTEQGDSAMYLCASSGDGTSGRSSYNEQFFGPGTRLTVL.

The chain uses TRBV13 and TRBJ2-7; no clear D gene. Per the germline V gene, CDR1 is PRHDT and CDR2 is FYEKMQ (reference sequence). The CDR3 totals 15 residues. Trimming removed 1 base from V and 5 bases from J, with 15 bases in between. The chain's CDR3 is CASSLEVVLLHEQYF. The DNA for the CDR3 is TGTGCCAGCAGCTTAGAGGTGGTATTGCTCCACGAGCAGTACTTC.

The chain joins TRBV7-9 to TRBJ2-7, with TRBD2 identical over 8 bases. V lost 5 bases and J lost 2; bases outside the gene matches: 5. This CDR3 is built from 14 residues. Germline CDR1 is SEHNR and CDR2 is FQNEAQ (reference sequence). The CDR3 coding sequence is TGTGCCAGCAGCATTAGCGGGGAGACCTACGAGCAGTACTTC. This gives the protein CASSISGETYEQYF.

The chain is built from TRBV6-1 and TRBJ1-5, with D unresolved. Germline CDR1 MNHNS, CDR2 SASEGT. The CDR3 runs 15 residues. Trimming cost V 6 bases and J 1 base, with 13 bases left between them. In nucleotides, the CDR3 is TGTGCCAGCAGGACTCCCCAAGTGAGCAATCAGCCCCAGCATTTT. Translated: CASRTPQVSNQPQHF.

Only a few counts were recorded for this clone. The V and J genes are TRBV7-9 and TRBJ1-1, with D unresolved. CDR3 length: 13 residues. Trimming shortened V by 0 bases and J by 2 bases, and 4 bases separated the two germline ends. CDR1 is SEHNR and CDR2 is FQNEAQ in the germline V gene (reference sequence). As DNA, the CDR3 is TGTGCCAGCAGCTTAGCCTTTAACACTGAAGCTTTCTTT. Residues: CASSLAFNTEAFF.

The chain joins TRBV5-6 to TRBJ2-5; perhaps TRBD2 as D (5 bases). V was clipped by 5 bases and J by 5 bases, with 25 bases between them. The CDR3 is made up of 17 amino acids. CDR1 is SGHDT, CDR2 YYEEEE, per germline. The chain's CDR3 is CASSLRPTAGVRETQYF. In DNA form, the CDR3 reads TGTGCCAGCAGTCTGCGGCCGACGGCCGGGGTACGGGAGACCCAGTACTTC.

The chain carries TRBV27 and TRBJ1-5, with D unresolved. Trimming cost V 9 bases and J 0 bases, with 9 bases left between them. Germline CDR1 and CDR2: MNHEY and SMNVEV (reference sequence). The CDR3 totals 13 residues. The CDR3 sequence: CASGTNSNQPQHF. In DNA, the CDR3 is TGTGCCAGTGGAACTAATAGCAATCAGCCCCAGCATTTT.

The rearrangement uses TRBV30 and TRBJ2-3; D is unresolved. This CDR3 has 14 amino acids. Trimming removed 0 bases from V and 4 bases from J, with 11 bases in between. CDR1 is GTSNPN and CDR2 is SVGIG in the germline V gene (reference sequence). CDR3 sequence reads: CAWSVHSTPDTQYF. CDR3 bases: TGTGCCTGGAGTGTACATAGTACTCCAGATACGCAGTATTTT.

In its sample, this clone was seen a few times. The chain joins TRBV29-1 to TRBJ1-1; TRBD1 might be the D (5 bases). The CDR3 loop spans 14 amino acids. Germline CDR1 SQVTM, CDR2 ANQGSEA. V was clipped by 3 bases and J by 1 base, with 12 bases between them. As DNA, the CDR3 is TGCAGCGTTGATCGTCGGGGGACGAACACTGAAGCTTTCTTT. As protein: CSVDRRGTNTEAFF. Full variable domain (missing parts from reference TRBV29-1 and TRBJ1-1): SAVISQKPSRDICQRGTSLTIQCQVDSQVTMMFWYRQQPGQSLTLIATANQGSEATYESGFVIDKFPISRPNLTFSTLTVSNMSPEDSSIYLCSVDRRGTNTEAFFGQGTRLTVV.

The chain joins TRBV13 to TRBJ2-1, with D possibly TRBD2 on 6 matching bases. Germline-derived CDR1 and CDR2 are PRHDT and FYEKMQ (reference sequence). The CDR3 consists of 16 residues. Between the trimmed V and J ends, which lost 8 bases and 0 bases, there was a span of 17 bases. The chain's CDR3 is CASGGLPRGSYNEQFF. The CDR3 nucleotides are TGTGCCAGCGGGGGACTTCCCAGAGGCTCCTACAATGAGCAGTTCTTC.

The table lists this clone with a count of one. J is TRBJ1-1 and V is TRBV27, with TRBD1 as a possible D gene (5 bases). CDR1 is MNHEY, CDR2 SMNVEV, per germline (reference sequence). This CDR3 has 14 residues. The V and J ends lost 5 bases and 1 base respectively, with 11 bases between them. This CDR3 reads CASSPGTANTEAFF. DNA of the CDR3: TGTGCCAGCAGTCCCGGGACGGCGAACACTGAAGCTTTCTTT.

The J gene is TRBJ2-1, the V gene TRBV9; 8 bases fit TRBD1. Trimming took 0 bases from V and 9 from J; bases not matched to a gene: 8. Germline CDR1 reads SGDLS; CDR2 reads YYNGEE. The CDR3 length is 15 residues. CDR3 nucleotides: TGTGCCAGCAGCGTAGCAGGGGGCTATCGGGTTGAGCAGTTCTTC. Translation: CASSVAGGYRVEQFF. The full variable domain, its missing parts supplied by reference TRBV9 and TRBJ2-1, is DSGVTQTPKHLITATGQRVTLRCSPRSGDLSVYWYQQSLDQGLQFLIQYYNGEERAKGNILERFSAQQFPDLHSELNLSSLELGDSALYFCASSVAGGYRVEQFFGPGTRLTVL.

The chain couples TRBV9 to TRBJ2-2; 12 bases are shared with TRBD2. This CDR3 region has 17 residues. V was clipped by 4 bases and J by 2 bases; unmatched bases: 6. From germline, CDR1 is SGDLS and CDR2 YYNGEE. CDR3 sequence reads: CASSPRTSGINTGELFF. In nucleotides, the CDR3 is TGTGCCAGCAGCCCCAGGACTAGCGGGATTAACACCGGGGAGCTGTTTTTT.